This T cell receptor (beta chain) was captured in a study of glioma-infiltrating T cells after dendritic cell vaccination (dated by TCRdb to 2016 to 2017). Broadly, across the study: Of the approximately 15 glioblastoma patients in the cohort, all drawn from Phase I and II dendritic cell vaccination trials, 9 were newly diagnosed and 6 had recurrent disease. Autologous tumor lysate-pulsed dendritic cell vaccination was administered to the patients between 2003 and 2012. To make the vaccine, monocyte-derived dendritic cells were cultured for under eight days with IL-4 and GM-CSF and then pulsed overnight with autologous tumor lysate. Each patient was given three intradermal dendritic cell vaccine injections, spaced two weeks apart, in the arm below the axilla. Pretreatment tumor came from residual fresh-frozen tissue of the resection used to prepare the autologous tumor lysate vaccine. In glioblastoma patients vaccinated with dendritic cells, deep sequencing of TCR beta CDR3 regions served to measure tumor-infiltrating lymphocyte content and to compare repertoires between tumor and blood. TCR sequencing metrics, including TIL content and tumor-blood repertoire overlap, were correlated with survival after dendritic cell vaccination. What the study reported, not specific to this receptor: The cohort was small and heterogeneous, only a few patients had full blood and tumor sets, and even fewer had initial-recurrent tumor pairs. TCR clonality showed no direct relationship with survival, which suggests that a diverse polyclonal response may matter. After dendritic cell vaccination, a higher estimated pretreatment TIL content predicted longer time to progression and longer overall survival. The three-group TCR overlap response model was described as speculative and requiring prospective validation.

In regard to this clone: Its antigen target is currently unknown. No per-base quality is available; no much larger clone lies one base away.

TCRB CDR3 regions were amplified from approximately 2 ug genomic DNA, or all available DNA if less, using the immunoSEQ assay. Multiplex PCR used 60 forward primers for TCR V beta segments and 13 reverse primers for J beta segments. Synthetic control templates were spiked into each sample at limiting dilution to estimate reads per starting template. The Illumina HiSeq System generated 87 bp sequencing reads. Under the source paper's analysis protocol: PCR and sequencing errors were removed by a nearest neighbor algorithm that merged closely related sequences. Only tumor samples with more than 100 unique TCRs identified were used in the study. Estimated TIL fraction was calculated by dividing the T cell count derived from reads and spike-in coverage by the number of input cells, with 6.4 pg DNA per diploid cell assumed. TCR overlap was measured as the percentage of unique tumor TCR beta sequences that were also present in the peripheral blood of the same patient. The table was pulled from immuneACCESS by TCRdb, which kept in-frame rearrangements only. Such tables lose some clones; where checked, under half of the loss comes from unresolved V genes, and the rest has no known cause. V, J and clone size reflect that table, while D and trimming were determined from the DNA. The sample table lists 950 to 1,500 clones, 80% to 90% of them with a count of one. Jointly, the top ten make up 6.8% of the sample.

Patients were selected on the basis of adequate residual fresh-frozen tumor tissue and more than two years of available survival data. None of the glioblastoma patients carried an isocitrate dehydrogenase mutation, although molecular status otherwise varied. Tumor specimens were washed free of blood, necrotic areas were removed, and H&E staining confirmed over 20% tumor content before DNA isolation. The Qiagen DNeasy Blood extraction Kit was used to extract genomic DNA. The material sequenced was tumor tissue, taken before dendritic cell vaccination. This TCR was recovered from a human donor with glioblastoma.

The CDR3 reads as follows: CASSPRGQLWNTEAFF. The nucleotide sequence is given as TGTGCCAGCAGTCCCCGCGGACAATTATGGAACACTGAAGCTTTCTTT. The chain is encoded by TRBV28 joined to TRBJ1-1, with TRBD1 tentatively as D gene (5 bases match). V is shortened by 5 bases, J by 1 base, and the region joining them spans 17 bases. The CDR3 sequence holds 16 residues, the cysteine and phenylalanine included. CDR3 DNA is the only sequence kept; it has 48 bases, read in frame from the first base. According to the germline V gene, CDR1 reads MDHEN and CDR2 reads SYDVKM.